The clone carrying this T cell receptor (beta chain) has a count of ten or more. The CDR3 totals 14 residues. Trimming shortened V by 2 bases and J by 3 bases, and 7 bases separated the two germline ends. Looked up from germline, CDR1 is ENHRY and CDR2 is SYGVKD. These data come from a study of patients and donors after allogeneic stem cell transplantation. Each CDR3 protein gets one entry after TCRdb re-called the RT-PCR reads with MiXCR. The sample records roughly 250,000 distinct CDR3 sequences, roughly 13% being singletons. The receptor was isolated from a human donor who was either an allogeneic HSCT recipient or a stem cell or donor lymphocyte infusion donor (not recorded which). It is not recorded whose cells these are; they may come from a transplant donor. Sequencing was done on a sample of blood, either unsorted or a sorted T cell fraction (not recorded which). The V and J genes are TRBV10-3 and TRBJ2-2, with D possibly matching TRBD1 (5 bases). The CDR3 DNA follows: TGTGCCATCAGTGAGGGCAGGGACACCGGGGAGCTGTTTTTT. Amino acids: CAISEGRDTGELFF.